Listed here are 21 T cell receptor beta chains from one sample, sequenced in a study of cytomegalovirus exposure and HLA in healthy donors. The assay was immunoSEQ multiplex PCR, and TCRdb's table has in-frame clones only and misses some. Of 150,000 to 200,000 clones in the sample, 86% were seen once. The sequencing sample was made of PBMCs. The source of these receptors is a woman between 18 and 29 years old in good health and CMV-seronegative.

The V gene is TRBV7-8, the J gene TRBJ1-5; 9 bases align to TRBD1. This CDR3 is built from 20 residues. The germline gives CDR1 SGHVS, CDR2 FQNEAQ. The V gene end was trimmed by 5 bases and the J gene end by 5 bases; junction bases not matched to a gene: 22. The CDR3 nucleotides are TGTGCCAGCAGCCCGAAACCCTACTTGCCGGGACAGGGTTCGGATCAGCCCCAGCATTTT. It codes for CASSPKPYLPGQGSDQPQHF.

The chain is built from TRBV5-1 and TRBJ1-1; no clear D. The V end lost 0 bases, the J end lost 3 bases, and 6 bases lay between the germline ends. The CDR3 is 13 residues long. In germline, CDR1 is SGHRS, CDR2 YFSETQ. The CDR3 DNA follows: TGCGCCAGCAGCTTGGAACGGTACACTGAAGCTTTCTTT. The encoded protein is CASSLERYTEAFF.

The V call is TRBV11-3, the J call TRBJ2-1, with a possible D match to TRBD1 (5 bases). CDR3 length equals 13 residues. Germline values: CDR1 SGHNT, CDR2 YENEEA. V dropped 3 bases and J dropped 3 bases, with 6 bases sitting between them. CDR3 sequence (DNA): TGTGCCAGCAGCTTGGGGCTCTACAATGAGCAGTTCTTC. Amino acids: CASSLGLYNEQFF.

The chain couples TRBV7-8 to TRBJ1-5; the D is unclear. Germline CDR1 reads SGHVS; CDR2 reads FQNEAQ. This CDR3 has 14 residues. V lost 1 base to trimming and J lost 3 bases, with 7 bases between them. The CDR3 DNA follows: TGTGCCAGCAGCTTAGGGGCAGACAATCAGCCCCAGCATTTT. This sequence encodes CASSLGADNQPQHF.

This clone was seen only once. J is TRBJ2-7 and V is TRBV19, with a possible D match to TRBD1 (6 bases). Germline V gene sequence: CDR1 LNHDA, CDR2 SQIVND (reference sequence). The V gene lost 8 bases and the J gene lost 3 bases, with 20 bases spanning the gap. The CDR3 totals 15 residues. The DNA of the CDR3 is TGTGCCAGTTCCCAACAGGGACGGGGTTACTACGAGCAGTACTTC. This translates into CASSQQGRGYYEQYF.

This sequence joins TRBV10-3 and TRBJ2-7; 11 bases match TRBD1. The CDR3 extends over 15 amino acids. Trimming cost V 4 bases and J 2 bases; bases outside gene matches: 4. The germline CDR1 and CDR2 sequences are ENHRY and SYGVKD. CDR3 amino acids: CAISGGDRGTYEQYF. Written as DNA, the CDR3 is TGTGCCATCAGTGGGGGGGACAGGGGGACCTACGAGCAGTACTTC.

The chain couples TRBV11-2 to TRBJ1-2; no reliable D call. Trimming removed 4 bases at V and 4 bases at J, with 22 bases between. Germline V CDR1 and CDR2: SGHAT, FQNNGV. The CDR3 has 17 residues. The CDR3 reads CASSSVPREEPIYGYTF. CDR3 DNA sequence: TGTGCCAGCAGCTCAGTCCCGAGGGAGGAGCCCATCTATGGCTACACCTTC.

J is TRBJ2-1 and V is TRBV7-9; 11 bases map to TRBD2. V trimming: 1 base; J trimming: 6 bases; junction bases outside the gene matches: 14. This CDR3 is 19 amino acids long. Germline assignment: CDR1 SEHNR and CDR2 FQNEAQ (reference sequence). The CDR3 DNA sequence: TGTGCCAGCAGCTTAGTGGGCGAGCCGGGACTAGCGGACCCCAATGAGCAGTTCTTC. Translation gives CASSLVGEPGLADPNEQFF. Full variable domain (outside the CDR3, taken from reference TRBV7-9 and TRBJ2-1): DTGVSQNPRHKITKRGQNVTFRCDPISEHNRLYWYRQTLGQGPEFLTYFQNEAQLEKSRLLSDRFSAERPKGSFSTLEIQRTEQGDSAMYLCASSLVGEPGLADPNEQFFGPGTRLTVL.

The rearrangement links TRBV5-1 to TRBJ2-3; no definite D call. The germline CDR1 and CDR2 sequences are SGHRS and YFSETQ. CDR3 size: 14 residues. V was cut by 5 bases and J by 0 bases, with 10 bases left in between. CDR3 residues: CASSDARSTDTQYF. In DNA form, the CDR3 reads TGCGCCAGCAGTGATGCGAGGAGCACAGATACGCAGTATTTT.

The chain links TRBV7-9 to TRBJ1-4; D is unclear. Germline V gene lookup returns CDR1 SEHNR and CDR2 FQNEAQ (reference sequence). The ends were cut back, 4 bases at V and 8 bases at J, with 11 bases in the middle. The length of the CDR3 is 13 residues. In DNA, the CDR3 is TGTGCCAGCAGCTCCCTCCCGAGGGAAAAACTGTTTTTT. Its translation: CASSSLPREKLFF.

The J gene is TRBJ2-1, the V gene TRBV7-2; D is undetermined. The CDR3 consists of 14 residues. V lost 1 base, J lost 8 bases, and 12 bases lay in between. Germline V gene lookup returns CDR1 SGHTA and CDR2 FQGNSA. This chain's CDR3 is CASSLVFTIDEQFF. The CDR3 DNA sequence: TGTGCCAGCAGCTTAGTTTTTACTATTGATGAGCAGTTCTTC.

CDR3 sequence: CAWSEDIENIQYF. The DNA for the CDR3 is TGTGCCTGGAGTGAAGATATAGAAAACATTCAGTACTTC. The V gene is TRBV30, the J gene TRBJ2-4, with D unclear. The V end lost 1 base, the J end lost 5 bases, and 9 bases lay between the germline ends. This CDR3 comprises 13 residues. The germline CDR1 and CDR2 sequences are GTSNPN and SVGIG (reference sequence).

This sequence joins TRBV27 and TRBJ1-4; D call uncertain. The CDR3 runs to 11 residues. V was trimmed by 8 bases and J by 4 bases, leaving 5 bases between them. Germline V lookup: CDR1 MNHEY, CDR2 SMNVEV (reference sequence). The CDR3 reads CASFYNEKLFF. The CDR3 DNA reads TGTGCCAGCTTCTATAATGAAAAACTGTTTTTT.

The genes are TRBV5-1 and TRBJ2-7, with a tentative D call TRBD1 (6 bases). CDR3 size: 15 residues. CDR1 SGHRS and CDR2 YFSETQ come from the germline V gene. The V end was cut by 0 bases, the J end by 0 bases, with 10 bases between. CDR3 sequence: CASSLGVGGSYEQYF. CDR3 sequence (DNA): TGCGCCAGCAGCTTGGGTGTAGGGGGCTCCTACGAGCAGTACTTC.

V usage is TRBV9 and J usage is TRBJ2-7, with D perhaps TRBD1 (5 bases). V was shortened by 4 bases and J by 4 bases, with 15 bases between the two germline ends. The CDR3 spans 14 residues. Germline V gene data show CDR1 as SGDLS and CDR2 as YYNGEE. The CDR3 loop is CASSPWGWSYEQYF. Here the CDR3 DNA reads TGTGCCAGCAGCCCTTGGGGCTGGTCATACGAGCAGTACTTC.

The J gene is TRBJ1-4, the V gene TRBV7-9, with D possibly being TRBD1 (5 bases). V was trimmed by 5 bases and J by 0 bases, leaving 13 bases between them. Germline V gene sequence: CDR1 SEHNR, CDR2 FQNEAQ (reference sequence). This CDR3 has 16 residues. The CDR3 sequence: CASSAAGGATNEKLFF. The CDR3 coding sequence is TGTGCCAGCAGCGCCGCCGGGGGGGCAACTAATGAAAAACTGTTTTTT.

The V gene is TRBV9, the J gene TRBJ2-7; 7 positions match TRBD1. The CDR3 spans 14 residues. CDR1 is SGDLS and CDR2 is YYNGEE in the germline V gene. The junction had 10 bases not matched to a gene; V was cut back by 5 bases and J by 5 bases. The CDR3 protein is CASSIDRERDEQYF. The CDR3 DNA follows: TGTGCCAGCAGTATCGACAGGGAAAGGGACGAGCAGTACTTC.

The chain uses TRBV11-2 and TRBJ1-2; 11 bases align to TRBD1. The CDR3 sequence is 19 residues long. Germline V gives CDR1 SGHAT, CDR2 FQNNGV. Trimming removed 5 bases from V and 4 bases from J; junction bases left unmatched: 18. As DNA, the CDR3 is TGTGCCAGCAGCCCCCGGACAGGGGGCGTAGAGAGGTCTTCCTATGGCTACACCTTC. This translates into CASSPRTGGVERSSYGYTF.

The chain carries TRBV5-4 and TRBJ2-1; 7 nucleotides agree with TRBD2. Germline V gene data show CDR1 as SGHNT and CDR2 as YYREEE (reference sequence). This CDR3 is built from 14 residues. J gave up 10 bases and V 4 bases, and 11 bases lay outside the gene matches. As DNA, the CDR3 is TGTGCCAGCAGCCCCCAAGGGAGCGGGAACGAGCAGTTCTTC. Amino acid sequence: CASSPQGSGNEQFF. The full variable domain, with the rest looked up from reference TRBV5-4 and TRBJ2-1, is ETGVTQSPTHLIKTRGQQVTLRCSSQSGHNTVSWYQQALGQGPQFIFQYYREEENGRGNFPPRFSGLQFPNYSSELNVNALELDDSALYLCASSPQGSGNEQFFGPGTRLTVL.

This rearrangement joins TRBV5-1 to TRBJ2-5; possible D gene TRBD2, 6 bases. Germline CDR1 SGHRS, CDR2 YFSETQ. Trimming removed 2 bases at V and 1 base at J, with 12 bases between. This CDR3 spans 15 amino acids. In DNA form, the CDR3 reads TGCGCCAGCAGCTTAGGTCGGGGAGGCCAAGAGACCCAGTACTTC. Protein sequence: CASSLGRGGQETQYF.

The chain uses TRBV9 and TRBJ1-1; D is ambiguous. There are 15 residues in the CDR3. V lost 4 bases and J lost 4, with 17 bases in between. Germline CDR1 reads SGDLS; CDR2 reads YYNGEE. The CDR3, as DNA: TGTGCCAGCAGCCTCCGAGGAAGGTCACCCACTGAAGCTTTCTTT. It encodes CASSLRGRSPTEAFF.